Below, 11 T cell receptor beta chains from the same sample are listed, as sequenced in a study of neurological immune-mediated disorders. TCRdb re-called the 5' RACE reads with MiXCR, one entry per CDR3 protein. Among 45,000 or so distinct CDR3 sequences, roughly 21% were seen once, and the ten largest hold less than 5%. Time point described: technical triplicate 3. The sequenced material came from PBMCs. Every receptor here comes from a man between 60 and 70 years old with HTLV-1-associated myelopathy (HAM/TSP).

Ten or more counts support this clonotype. The chain uses TRBV7-3 and TRBJ2-6; D unclear. Germline V gene sequence: CDR1 SGHTA, CDR2 FQGTGA. The V gene lost 5 bases and the J gene lost 0 bases, with 5 bases spanning the gap. This CDR3 is 14 amino acids long. The CDR3 is CASSRASGANVLTF. As DNA, the CDR3 is TGTGCCAGCAGCCGTGCCTCTGGGGCCAACGTCCTGACTTTC.

The chain employs TRBV2 and TRBJ2-3; 10 positions match TRBD2. In germline, CDR1 is SNHLY, CDR2 FYNNEI. With V trimmed by 4 bases and J by 4 bases, 8 bases remained unmatched. This CDR3 has 16 amino acids. In DNA, the CDR3 is TGTGCCAGCAGTGTGCAGCGGGAGGGCAGCCCAGATACGCAGTATTTT. It yields the protein CASSVQREGSPDTQYF.

This clonotype was detected ten times or more. V and J are TRBV5-1 and TRBJ2-5; no reliable D call. This CDR3 spans 14 amino acids. Germline CDR1 is SGHRS and CDR2 is YFSETQ. V dropped 4 bases and J dropped 5 bases, with 15 bases sitting between them. The CDR3 DNA reads as TGCGCCAGCAGCCCGGAGACCCAACAGGAGACCCAGTACTTC. Translating gives CASSPETQQETQYF.

In this sample, this clonotype turned up many times. The chain couples TRBV25-1 to TRBJ2-1; possibly TRBD2 for D (6 bases). With 1 base removed from V and 8 bases from J, the gap between germline ends came to 15 bases. The CDR3 has 15 residues. Germline values: CDR1 MGHDK, CDR2 SYGVNS. The CDR3 DNA follows: TGTGCCAGCAGTGAATTCGGCGGGTCTAGCGATGAGCAGTTCTTC. This gives the protein CASSEFGGSSDEQFF. The entire variable domain, with the rest obtained from reference TRBV25-1 and TRBJ2-1, is as follows: EADIYQTPRYLVIGTGKKITLECSQTMGHDKMYWYQQDPGMELHLIHYSYGVNSTEKGDLSSESTVSRIRTEHFPLTLESARPSHTSQYLCASSEFGGSSDEQFFGPGTRLTVL.

This clonotype was recorded many times. The chain uses TRBV5-1 and TRBJ2-2; D is perhaps TRBD2 (5 bases). This CDR3 has 15 amino acids. Germline V gives CDR1 SGHRS, CDR2 YFSETQ. V lost 3 bases and J 3 bases, leaving 12 bases between the germline ends. The CDR3, as DNA: TGCGCCAGCAGCTCACTCCTAGCTGACACCGGGGAGCTGTTTTTT. It codes for CASSSLLADTGELFF.

Many counts were recorded for this clonotype. The chain joins TRBV12-3 or TRBV12-4 to TRBJ2-7, with 10 bases fitting TRBD2. The CDR3 runs to 16 residues. Trimming cost V 5 bases and J 2 bases; bases outside gene matches: 9. The CDR3 DNA is TGTGCCAGCAGTCAAATGCTAGCGGGAGCGGCCTACGAGCAGTACTTC. It yields the protein CASSQMLAGAAYEQYF.

Many counts were recorded for this clonotype. This rearrangement joins TRBV10-1 to TRBJ2-7, with TRBD1 matching over 7 bases. Germline loops: CDR1 WNHNN, CDR2 SYGVQD (reference sequence). V dropped 6 bases and J dropped 3; count of bases not matched to a gene: 8. This CDR3 region has 14 residues. The CDR3 loop reads CASRRVGGGYEQYF. The CDR3 nucleotides are TGCGCCAGCAGGAGGGTAGGGGGCGGCTACGAGCAGTACTTC.

The chain is built from TRBV5-1 and TRBJ2-4, with TRBD2 as a possible D gene (6 bases). Germline V gives CDR1 SGHRS, CDR2 YFSETQ. The CDR3 runs 14 residues. The V and J ends lost 6 bases and 7 bases respectively, with 17 bases between them. The CDR3 DNA sequence: TGCGCCAGCACCCTTGACAGTGGAGGGAACATTCAGTACTTC. It translates to CASTLDSGGNIQYF.

This clonotype was recorded many times. The J gene is TRBJ1-6, the V gene TRBV5-1; 9 bases are shared with TRBD1. Trimming cost V 2 bases and J 8 bases; bases outside gene matches: 5. Per the germline V gene, CDR1 is SGHRS and CDR2 is YFSETQ. This CDR3 has 15 amino acids. CDR3 in DNA: TGCGCCAGCAGCTTAGGACAGGGGAAGGATTCACCCCTCCACTTT. As protein: CASSLGQGKDSPLHF.

This clonotype qualifies as medium-sized. The chain recombines TRBV24-1 with TRBJ2-1; the match to TRBD2 covers 13 bases. Germline CDR1 reads KGHDR; CDR2 reads SFDVKD. J gave up 5 bases and V 4 bases, and 4 bases lay outside the gene matches. This CDR3 has 16 amino acids. The CDR3 region is CATSEPTSGRNNEQFF. The CDR3 coding sequence is TGTGCCACCAGTGAGCCGACTAGCGGGAGGAACAATGAGCAGTTCTTC.

Notes on this clonotype: The junction shows a germline mismatch at one end, possibly a read error. This sequence joins TRBV4-1 and TRBJ2-1, with 8 nucleotides matching TRBD2. This CDR3 has 16 residues. CDR1 MGHRA and CDR2 YSYEKL come from the germline V gene. Here the CDR3 reads CASSQDLAGTYNEQFF. The DNA of the CDR3 is TGCGCGAGCAGCCAAGATCTAGCGGGCACCTACAATGAGCAGTTCTTC.